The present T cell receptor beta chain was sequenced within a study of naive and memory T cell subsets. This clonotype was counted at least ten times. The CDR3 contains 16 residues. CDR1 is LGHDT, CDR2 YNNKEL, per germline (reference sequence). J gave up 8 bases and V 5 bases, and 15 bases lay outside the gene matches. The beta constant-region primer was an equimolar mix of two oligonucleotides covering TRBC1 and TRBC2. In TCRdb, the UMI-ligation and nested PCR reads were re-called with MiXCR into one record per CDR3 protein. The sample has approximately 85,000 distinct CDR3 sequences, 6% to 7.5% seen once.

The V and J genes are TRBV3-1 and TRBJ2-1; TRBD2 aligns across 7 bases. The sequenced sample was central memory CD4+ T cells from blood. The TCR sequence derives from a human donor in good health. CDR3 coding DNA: TGTGCCAGCAGCTTCAAGGGAACGGGGAGGGTCTATGAGCAGTTCTTC. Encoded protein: CASSFKGTGRVYEQFF.